This TCR beta chain was sequenced for a study of blood T cell repertoires in COVID-19. Study summary: COVID-19 samples collected from the United States, Italy and Spain covered acute and convalescent phases. In each case, the material was cDNA or gDNA derived from T cells, B-cell-depleted T cells, or PBMCs.

Germline lookup yields CDR1 MNHEY and CDR2 SVGAGI. The CDR3 consists of 14 residues. J gave up 9 bases and V 5 bases, and 8 bases lay outside the gene matches. Original handling: Amplification of reference gene primers provided the estimated nucleated cell counts. Clones were read by immunoSEQ multiplex PCR, and TCRdb kept only the in-frame ones, dropping some. V, J and clone size were drawn from that table, and D and trimming were deduced from the DNA. The sample yields around 49,000 clones, approximately 85% seen once. The V call is TRBV6-5, the J call TRBJ2-1; 9 positions agree with TRBD2. This TCR was sampled from a woman aged 55 to 70 with acute or convalescent COVID-19. Sequences were obtained from peripheral blood. The CDR3 DNA follows: TGTGCCAGCAGTCCCATAGCGGGAGAGGGTGAGCAGTTCTTC. Its protein is CASSPIAGEGEQFF.